The next 28 T cell receptor beta chains were all read from a single sample in a study of cytomegalovirus exposure and HLA in healthy donors. The PCR made use of 60 Vbeta and 13 Jbeta primers. Clones were sequenced by immunoSEQ multiplex PCR, and TCRdb holds only the in-frame ones, with some missing. The sample consists of about 160,000 clones, 81% of them appearing once. Sequenced material: PBMCs. The source of these receptors is a man aged 45-65 years in good health and CMV-seropositive.

The V gene is TRBV18, the J gene TRBJ2-1; D might be TRBD1 (8 bases). V was cut by 1 base and J by 9 bases, with 16 bases left in between. Germline loops: CDR1 KGHSH, CDR2 LQKENI. CDR3 length equals 15 residues. The CDR3 nucleotides are TGTGCCAGCTCACCACGAACAGGGGGGGACGGTGAGCAGTTCTTC. Amino acids: CASSPRTGGDGEQFF. Variable domain in full (rest from reference TRBV18 and TRBJ2-1): NAGVMQNPRHLVRRRGQEARLRCSPMKGHSHVYWYRQLPEEGLKFMVYLQKENIIDESGMPKERFSAEFPKEGPSILRIQQVVRGDSAAYFCASSPRTGGDGEQFFGPGTRLTVL.

V and J are TRBV4-1 and TRBJ2-1, with TRBD2 identical over 10 bases. The J segment lost 6 bases and the V segment lost 1 base, leaving 3 bases of the junction unmatched. There are 15 residues in the CDR3. CDR1 is MGHRA and CDR2 is YSYEKL in the germline V gene. This CDR3 is CASSQGASGGNEQFF. The CDR3 DNA sequence: TGCGCCAGCAGCCAAGGGGCTAGCGGGGGCAATGAGCAGTTCTTC.

V usage is TRBV5-5 and J usage is TRBJ1-4; 7 nucleotides line up with TRBD1. This CDR3 has 16 amino acids. The trim removed 1 base at V and 8 bases at J, leaving 11 bases unmatched. Germline CDR1 reads SGHKS; CDR2 reads YYEKEE (reference sequence). The CDR3 coding sequence is TGTGCCAGCAGCTTGTTAAGGGGGCCAACTATCGAAAAACTGTTTTTT. This codes for CASSLLRGPTIEKLFF. Full variable domain (rest looked up from reference TRBV5-5 and TRBJ1-4): DAGVTQSPTHLIKTRGQQVTLRCSPISGHKSVSWYQQVLGQGPQFIFQYYEKEERGRGNFPDRFSARQFPNYSSELNVNALLLGDSALYLCASSLLRGPTIEKLFFGSGTQLSVL.

The CDR3 region is CSVGGRTNEKLFF. For the CDR3, the DNA is TGCAGCGTTGGGGGCAGGACAAATGAAAAACTGTTTTTT. This sequence joins TRBV29-1 and TRBJ1-4; D might be TRBD1 (5 bases). V was clipped by 4 bases and J by 5 bases, with 11 bases between them. Germline V gene lookup returns CDR1 SQVTM and CDR2 ANQGSEA. The CDR3 totals 13 residues.

The rearrangement uses TRBV19 and TRBJ1-5; 7 bases are a match to TRBD1. J lost 4 bases, V lost 4 bases, and 4 bases had no gene match. This CDR3 is 14 amino acids long. Per the germline V gene, CDR1 is LNHDA and CDR2 is SQIVND (reference sequence). The CDR3 DNA is TGTGCCAGTAGTACGGGACAGACAAATCAGCCCCAGCATTTT. Encoded protein: CASSTGQTNQPQHF.

The rearrangement joins TRBV9 to TRBJ1-2; possible D gene TRBD1, 5 bases. This CDR3 is 13 amino acids long. Deletions cut 7 bases from V and 5 bases from J, with 15 bases between. In germline, CDR1 is SGDLS, CDR2 YYNGEE. This CDR3 is CASRGGKGYGYTF. DNA of the CDR3: TGTGCCAGCCGGGGAGGGAAGGGGTATGGCTACACCTTC.

The V call is TRBV30, the J call TRBJ1-1; 8 bases are a match to TRBD1. V dropped 5 bases and J dropped 3; count of bases not matched to a gene: 5. The CDR3 has 13 residues. CDR1 GTSNPN and CDR2 SVGIG come from the germline V gene (reference sequence). The chain's CDR3 is CAWGQGRDTEAFF. In DNA form, the CDR3 reads TGTGCCTGGGGACAGGGTCGGGACACTGAAGCTTTCTTT. Drawing the rest from reference TRBV30 and TRBJ1-1, the complete variable domain is SQTIHQWPATLVQPVGSPLSLECTVEGTSNPNLYWYRQAAGRGLQLLFYSVGIGQISSEVPQNLSASRPQDRQFILSSKKLLLSDSGFYLCAWGQGRDTEAFFGQGTRLTVV.

J is TRBJ1-5 and V is TRBV9, with a tentative D call TRBD1 (5 bases). With 0 bases removed from V and 3 bases from J, the gap between germline ends came to 10 bases. The CDR3 runs 15 residues. Germline V gene data show CDR1 as SGDLS and CDR2 as YYNGEE. CDR3 DNA: TGTGCCAGCAGCGTAGGCGGCAGGGACAATCAGCCCCAGCATTTT. Translated: CASSVGGRDNQPQHF.

This clone was seen only once. The chain carries TRBV9 and TRBJ2-5; 10 nucleotides match TRBD2. This CDR3 has 17 amino acids. Germline lookup yields CDR1 SGDLS and CDR2 YYNGEE. Trimming took 4 bases from V and 2 from J; bases not matched to a gene: 11. The CDR3 DNA sequence: TGTGCCAGCAGCCAAGGGGTTAGCGGGGGGTTTCAAGAGACCCAGTACTTC. Its translation: CASSQGVSGGFQETQYF.

DNA of the CDR3: TGCGCCAGCAGCCATGGTGACAGGGGCCCCTCCTACGAGCAGTACTTC. The encoded protein is CASSHGDRGPSYEQYF. V and J are TRBV4-1 and TRBJ2-5, with 8 positions matching TRBD1. The J call may be in error: the DNA end matches TRBJ2-7 better. The CDR3 loop spans 16 amino acids. From germline, CDR1 is MGHRA and CDR2 YSYEKL.

This chain links TRBV5-8 with TRBJ1-2; 7 bases agree with TRBD1. Looked up from germline, CDR1 is SGHTS and CDR2 is YDEGEE. The CDR3 has 16 amino acids. With 0 bases clipped from V and 6 bases from J, the junction kept 11 bases outside the gene matches. The CDR3 sequence: CASSLGFEGAENGYTF. CDR3 nucleotide sequence: TGTGCCAGCAGCTTGGGGTTCGAGGGGGCGGAGAATGGCTACACCTTC.

The genes are TRBV10-3 and TRBJ2-7; D is ambiguous. This CDR3 spans 15 amino acids. In germline, CDR1 is ENHRY, CDR2 SYGVKD. Trimming stripped 6 bases from V and 3 bases from J, with 18 bases between. DNA of the CDR3: TGTGCCATCAGAGGCGGCAGCAGCCCTAACTACGAGCAGTACTTC. Its protein product is CAIRGGSSPNYEQYF.

The V gene is TRBV2, the J gene TRBJ1-1, with D hard to call. Trimming removed 10 bases from V and 2 bases from J, with 14 bases in between. The CDR3 runs 13 residues. Germline V CDR1 and CDR2: SNHLY, FYNNEI. CDR3 in DNA: TGTGCCATTTCTCCGGGTCCAAACACTGAAGCTTTCTTT. This translates into CAISPGPNTEAFF.

This chain uses TRBV30 with TRBJ2-7, with no clear D. The V gene lost 4 bases and the J gene lost 3 bases, with 16 bases spanning the gap. The germline CDR1 and CDR2 sequences are GTSNPN and SVGIG (reference sequence). There are 14 residues in the CDR3. The CDR3 reads CAWISPQTHYEQYF. The CDR3 DNA reads as TGTGCCTGGATTAGCCCCCAGACCCACTACGAGCAGTACTTC.

The V call is TRBV5-1, the J call TRBJ2-2; possibly TRBD2 for D (5 bases). The CDR3 extends over 14 amino acids. Trimming cost V 6 bases and J 4 bases, with 13 bases left between them. The V gene's germline CDR1 is SGHRS and CDR2 YFSETQ. The CDR3 loop reads CASIDLAGTGELFF. In DNA form, the CDR3 reads TGCGCCAGCATCGATCTGGCGGGCACCGGGGAGCTGTTTTTT. Drawing the rest from reference TRBV5-1 and TRBJ2-2, the complete variable domain is KAGVTQTPRYLIKTRGQQVTLSCSPISGHRSVSWYQQTPGQGLQFLFEYFSETQRNKGNFPGRFSGRQFSNSRSEMNVSTLELGDSALYLCASIDLAGTGELFFGEGSRLTVL.

For this clone: Compared with germline, one end of the junction differs, possibly owing to a read error. The chain joins TRBV7-2 to TRBJ2-3; a possible D gene is TRBD2 (5 bases). The CDR3 is made up of 14 amino acids. CDR1 SGHTA and CDR2 FQGNSA come from the germline V gene. The CDR3: CASSLRASTDTQYF. In DNA form, the CDR3 reads TGTGCCAGCAGCTTAAGAGCTAGCACTGATACGCAGTATTTT.

In this sample, this clone turned up a few times. Other DNA variants within this sample encode the same CDR3. This sequence joins TRBV9 and TRBJ2-1; possible D gene TRBD2, 5 bases. The CDR3 runs to 14 residues. The ends were cut back, 0 bases at V and 4 bases at J, with 8 bases in the middle. The germline V gene encodes CDR1 SGDLS and CDR2 YYNGEE. CDR3 in amino acids: CASSVGGSYNEQFF. The DNA of the CDR3 is TGTGCCAGCAGCGTAGGAGGGAGTTACAATGAGCAGTTCTTC.

V usage is TRBV10-1 and J usage is TRBJ2-7, with D maybe TRBD1 (6 bases). Trimming pared 0 bases from V and 0 bases from J, leaving 12 bases between. Germline V gene data show CDR1 as WNHNN and CDR2 as SYGVQD (reference sequence). CDR3 length: 16 amino acids. CDR3 sequence: CASSESIGQYSYEQYF. The CDR3 DNA reads as TGCGCCAGCAGTGAGTCAATCGGACAGTACTCCTACGAGCAGTACTTC.

V gene TRBV27 combines with J gene TRBJ2-5; D is ambiguous. With 6 bases removed from V and 2 bases from J, the gap between germline ends came to 10 bases. The CDR3 runs to 13 residues. Germline V gives CDR1 MNHEY, CDR2 SMNVEV (reference sequence). The CDR3 protein is CASRMRWQETQYF. CDR3 DNA sequence: TGTGCCAGCAGAATGCGGTGGCAAGAGACCCAGTACTTC.

The rearrangement links TRBV4-1 to TRBJ1-4, with D possibly TRBD1 on 6 matching bases. From germline, CDR1 is MGHRA and CDR2 YSYEKL. There are 16 residues in the CDR3. The V end was cut by 4 bases, the J end by 3 bases, with 15 bases between. The CDR3 nucleotides read TGCGCCAGCAGCCTCTTTCAGGGGCGGGCTAATGAAAAACTGTTTTTT. Its protein product is CASSLFQGRANEKLFF.

V is TRBV15 and J is TRBJ1-4; 7 nucleotides agree with TRBD1. CDR1 and CDR2 from the germline V gene are LNHNV and YYDKDF (reference sequence). This CDR3 spans 16 amino acids. Trimming took 0 bases from V and 8 from J; bases not matched to a gene: 9. CDR3 nucleotide sequence: TGTGCCACCAGCAGAGATAAGTACAGGGGAGAGGAAAAACTGTTTTTT. Encoded protein: CATSRDKYRGEEKLFF.

V gene TRBV27 combines with J gene TRBJ2-1, with 7 positions matching TRBD1. Germline V CDR1 and CDR2: MNHEY, SMNVEV (reference sequence). This CDR3 spans 15 amino acids. Unmatched junction bases numbered 10, after V lost 8 bases and J lost 3 bases. CDR3 sequence reads: CASGQRTGYYNEQFF. The CDR3, as DNA: TGTGCCAGCGGCCAGAGGACAGGATACTACAATGAGCAGTTCTTC.

This sequence joins TRBV4-2 and TRBJ2-3, with a tentative D call TRBD2 (6 bases). Germline CDR1 is LGHNA and CDR2 is YNFKEQ. The length of the CDR3 is 14 residues. V lost 1 base, J lost 6 bases, and 11 bases lay in between. The CDR3: CASSQGDAGDTQYF. The CDR3, as DNA: TGTGCCAGCAGCCAAGGTGATGCGGGGGATACGCAGTATTTT.

The rearrangement links TRBV27 to TRBJ2-5, with D maybe TRBD1 (6 bases). The better agreement between TRBJ2-7 and the DNA end casts doubt on the J call. The length of the CDR3 is 13 residues. Germline V lookup: CDR1 MNHEY, CDR2 SMNVEV (reference sequence). This CDR3 reads CASSSNRVHEQYF. As DNA, the CDR3 is TGTGCCAGCAGTTCAAACAGGGTCCACGAGCAGTACTTC.

This clone was detected only once. The chain combines TRBV28 with TRBJ1-6; 8 positions agree with TRBD1. The V and J ends lost 6 bases and 0 bases, in that order; junction bases with no gene match: 4. Germline V gene data show CDR1 as MDHEN and CDR2 as SYDVKM. CDR3 size: 16 residues. The CDR3 sequence is CASRGQGASYNSPLHF. The DNA of the CDR3 is TGTGCCAGCAGGGGTCAGGGGGCCTCCTATAATTCACCCCTCCACTTT.

The V call is TRBV5-1, the J call TRBJ1-6, with D possibly matching TRBD1 (6 bases). The V and J ends lost 4 bases and 8 bases respectively, with 16 bases between them. The CDR3 has 15 amino acids. CDR1 is SGHRS, CDR2 YFSETQ, per germline. Here the CDR3 reads CASSREQGADSPLHF. The DNA of the CDR3 is TGCGCCAGCAGCCGCGAACAGGGCGCGGATTCACCCCTCCACTTT.

The chain employs TRBV6-5 and TRBJ1-2; D is uncertain. The CDR3 sequence is 14 residues long. V lost 2 bases and J lost 6, with 13 bases in between. Germline V lookup: CDR1 MNHEY, CDR2 SVGAGI. CDR3 sequence reads: CASSYGPRRDGYTF. Written as DNA, the CDR3 is TGTGCCAGCAGTTACGGACCGCGGAGGGATGGCTACACCTTC.

The chain recombines TRBV11-1 with TRBJ2-5; tentative D call: TRBD2 (6 bases). Trimming removed 1 base from V and 5 bases from J, with 11 bases in between. The germline V gene has CDR1 SGHAT and CDR2 FQDESV (reference sequence). The CDR3 has 14 residues. CDR3 nucleotides: TGTGCCAGCAGCTTAGGGCGGGAAACGGAGACCCAGTACTTC. Its protein product is CASSLGRETETQYF.